A selection of T cell receptor beta chains follows, all from one sample in a study of OX40 agonist ivuxolimab in advanced cancers. TCRdb keeps only in-frame clones here, not all; method: immunoSEQ multiplex PCR. Seen here are approximately 20,000 clones, around two thirds observed once, and the top ten hold 9.5% to 15%. This material consisted of CD4+ or CD8+ T cells sorted from blood, taken in a trial of the OX40 agonist ivuxolimab. The receptors were gathered from an adult with an advanced solid tumor such as melanoma, head and neck, liver or kidney cancer. CDR3s include the opening cysteine and the closing phenylalanine or tryptophan. The order of the fields is V gene, J gene, clone size, D gene, CDR3 DNA, CDR3 protein. The D gene is left open where the match is weak. Size is omitted from some rows. Given values are once, few, many or a class for expanded clones.

v_gene: TRBV29-1
j_gene: TRBJ1-2
abundance: -
d_gene: -
CDR3nt: TGCAGCGTTGGCAGCGACTATGGCTACACCTTC
CDR3aa: CSVGSDYGYTF

v_gene: TRBV11-2
j_gene: TRBJ1-5
abundance: once
d_gene: -
CDR3nt: TGTGCCAGCAGCCTGACAGGCGGCAGGGGAGTCAATCAGCCCCAGCATTTT
CDR3aa: CASSLTGGRGVNQPQHF

v_gene: TRBV21-1
j_gene: TRBJ1-2
abundance: -
d_gene: -
CDR3nt: TGTGCCAGCAGCAAAGAGGGTTGGGGGTCACATTACTATGGCTACACCTTC
CDR3aa: CASSKEGWGSHYYGYTF

v_gene: TRBV5-1
j_gene: TRBJ2-1
abundance: -
d_gene: TRBD2
CDR3nt: TGCGCCAGCAGGGTAGCGGGAGTATCTGAGCAGTTCTTC
CDR3aa: CASRVAGVSEQFF

v_gene: TRBV15
j_gene: TRBJ2-3
abundance: -
d_gene: TRBD1
CDR3nt: TGTGCCACCAGCTTCCAGGGGGCCGACACAGATACGCAGTATTTT
CDR3aa: CATSFQGADTDTQYF

v_gene: TRBV9
j_gene: TRBJ2-2
abundance: few
d_gene: TRBD2
CDR3nt: TGTGCCAGCAGCGTTTTAGCGGGGGCCACAAACACCGGGGAGCTGTTTTTT
CDR3aa: CASSVLAGATNTGELFF

v_gene: TRBV7-9
j_gene: TRBJ2-1
abundance: -
d_gene: -
CDR3nt: TGTGCCAGCAGCCCACAGCTGAGCTCCTACAATGAGCAGTTCTTC
CDR3aa: CASSPQLSSYNEQFF

v_gene: TRBV6-4
j_gene: TRBJ2-3
abundance: -
d_gene: -
CDR3nt: TGTGCCAGCAGTGACTCGGGACAATCAGATACGCAGTATTTT
CDR3aa: CASSDSGQSDTQYF

v_gene: TRBV7-9
j_gene: TRBJ2-2
abundance: few
d_gene: -
CDR3nt: TGTGCCAGCAGCTTTGGCCCTACCGGGGAGCTGTTTTTT
CDR3aa: CASSFGPTGELFF

v_gene: TRBV7-9
j_gene: TRBJ1-1
abundance: once
d_gene: -
CDR3nt: TGTGCCGCCGGGACAATGATGAACACTGAAGCTTTCTTT
CDR3aa: CAAGTMMNTEAFF

v_gene: TRBV4-2
j_gene: TRBJ2-7
abundance: -
d_gene: -
CDR3nt: TGTGCCAGCAGTCAAAACGCGAAGCCGGACTACGAGCAGTACTTC
CDR3aa: CASSQNAKPDYEQYF

v_gene: TRBV19
j_gene: TRBJ2-7
abundance: few
d_gene: TRBD2
CDR3nt: TGTGCCAGTAGTAAACTAGCGGAGGGCGGCTACGAGCAGTACTTC
CDR3aa: CASSKLAEGGYEQYF

v_gene: TRBV13
j_gene: TRBJ2-2
abundance: medium-sized
d_gene: TRBD2
CDR3nt: TGTGCCAGCTTCCCGCGACTAGCAGGCGGGGAGCTGTTTTTT
CDR3aa: CASFPRLAGGELFF

v_gene: TRBV28
j_gene: TRBJ2-1
abundance: once
d_gene: -
CDR3nt: TGTGCCAGCAGCCTAGATGAGCGGGATGAGCAGTTCTTC
CDR3aa: CASSLDERDEQFF

v_gene: TRBV6-1
j_gene: TRBJ2-1
abundance: -
d_gene: -
CDR3nt: TGTGCCAGCAGTGTCTTGGGCGGAGCCAGTAATGAGCAGTTCTTC
CDR3aa: CASSVLGGASNEQFF

v_gene: TRBV7-2
j_gene: TRBJ1-5
abundance: -
d_gene: TRBD1
CDR3nt: TGTGCCAGCAGCTTAACAGGGGTTGTTGGTCAGCCCCAGCATTTT
CDR3aa: CASSLTGVVGQPQHF

v_gene: TRBV6-6
j_gene: TRBJ1-1
abundance: -
d_gene: -
CDR3nt: TGTGCCAGCGCGTGGGCAGGAACTGAAGCTTTCTTT
CDR3aa: CASAWAGTEAFF

v_gene: TRBV18
j_gene: TRBJ2-7
abundance: -
d_gene: TRBD2
CDR3nt: TGTGCCAGCTCACCGGGCAGTGGGAGGGTTTACGAGCAGTACTTC
CDR3aa: CASSPGSGRVYEQYF

v_gene: TRBV28
j_gene: TRBJ2-1
abundance: -
d_gene: -
CDR3nt: TGTGCCAGCAGTTTGTTTGCAGCCTACAATGAGCAGTTCTTC
CDR3aa: CASSLFAAYNEQFF

v_gene: TRBV5-6
j_gene: TRBJ2-7
abundance: -
d_gene: -
CDR3nt: TGTGCCAGCAGCTTGGGTACCTACGAGCAGTACTTC
CDR3aa: CASSLGTYEQYF

v_gene: TRBV7-8
j_gene: TRBJ2-7
abundance: once
d_gene: -
CDR3nt: TGTGCCAGCACCCCTCGGGCCAGCTCCTACGAGCAGTACTTC
CDR3aa: CASTPRASSYEQYF

v_gene: TRBV7-3
j_gene: TRBJ2-2
abundance: -
d_gene: TRBD2
CDR3nt: TGTGCCAGCAGCCCGGGACTACGGACTTACACCGGGGAGCTGTTTTTT
CDR3aa: CASSPGLRTYTGELFF

v_gene: TRBV27
j_gene: TRBJ1-2
abundance: -
d_gene: TRBD1
CDR3nt: TGTGCCAGCAGTTTAGACAGGGGGCCAGCGGGTTACACCTTC
CDR3aa: CASSLDRGPAGYTF

v_gene: TRBV20-1
j_gene: TRBJ2-7
abundance: -
d_gene: -
CDR3nt: TGCAGTGCCCCAGGGAACTACGAGCAGTACTTC
CDR3aa: CSAPGNYEQYF

v_gene: TRBV5-6
j_gene: TRBJ2-1
abundance: -
d_gene: -
CDR3nt: TGTGCCAGCAGCTTTTTTTCTCGCCCAGACAATGAGCAGTTCTTC
CDR3aa: CASSFFSRPDNEQFF

v_gene: TRBV5-6
j_gene: TRBJ1-3
abundance: -
d_gene: -
CDR3nt: TGTGCCAGCAGCTTTGGGGGGCCCTCTGGAAACACCATATATTTT
CDR3aa: CASSFGGPSGNTIYF

v_gene: TRBV5-5
j_gene: TRBJ2-2
abundance: -
d_gene: -
CDR3nt: TGTGCCAGCAGCACTTCGGCCGGGGAGCTGTTTTTT
CDR3aa: CASSTSAGELFF

v_gene: TRBV29-1
j_gene: TRBJ2-5
abundance: few
d_gene: -
CDR3nt: TGCAGCGTTGAACCAGGGGCGGGAGAGACCCAGTACTTC
CDR3aa: CSVEPGAGETQYF

v_gene: TRBV7-9
j_gene: TRBJ2-7
abundance: -
d_gene: TRBD1
CDR3nt: TGTGCCAGCAGCCCGGGACAGGGAAAGTACGAGCAGTACTTC
CDR3aa: CASSPGQGKYEQYF

v_gene: TRBV28
j_gene: TRBJ1-5
abundance: -
d_gene: TRBD1
CDR3nt: TGTGCCAGCAGTTTCGGACAGGGCTTGAGCAATCAGCCCCAGCATTTT
CDR3aa: CASSFGQGLSNQPQHF

v_gene: TRBV27
j_gene: TRBJ2-3
abundance: -
d_gene: TRBD2
CDR3nt: TGTGCCAGCAGTTTACCCCGTCGCGGGAGGGTCTCTAGCACAGATACGCAGTATTTT
CDR3aa: CASSLPRRGRVSSTDTQYF

v_gene: TRBV5-4
j_gene: TRBJ2-3
abundance: -
d_gene: -
CDR3nt: TGTGCCAGCAGCTTCCACGGGGGAAGCACAGATACGCAGTATTTT
CDR3aa: CASSFHGGSTDTQYF

v_gene: TRBV5-1
j_gene: TRBJ2-1
abundance: -
d_gene: -
CDR3nt: TGCGCCAGCAGCTTGGAGTACCTCCGGTACAATGAGCAGTTCTTC
CDR3aa: CASSLEYLRYNEQFF

v_gene: TRBV11-2
j_gene: TRBJ1-1
abundance: medium-sized
d_gene: -
CDR3nt: TGTGCCAGCAGCTTGGACACTGAAGCTTTCTTT
CDR3aa: CASSLDTEAFF

v_gene: TRBV25-1
j_gene: TRBJ1-2
abundance: -
d_gene: -
CDR3nt: TGTGCCAGCAGTGAAGGTTTAACACCCGTGCCAAACTATGGCTACACCTTC
CDR3aa: CASSEGLTPVPNYGYTF

v_gene: TRBV27
j_gene: TRBJ2-3
abundance: -
d_gene: -
CDR3nt: TGTGCCAGCAGTTTATCGGCTCAACTCCCCGCCGATACGCAGTATTTT
CDR3aa: CASSLSAQLPADTQYF

v_gene: TRBV2
j_gene: TRBJ2-1
abundance: once
d_gene: TRBD1
CDR3nt: TGTGCCAGTGGGGGCCAGGGGGCGCGGGGTGAGCAGTTCTTC
CDR3aa: CASGGQGARGEQFF

v_gene: TRBV7-2
j_gene: TRBJ1-1
abundance: -
d_gene: -
CDR3nt: TGTGCCAGCAGCTTAGTTGCCGGTGGTGCTGAAGCTTTCTTT
CDR3aa: CASSLVAGGAEAFF

v_gene: TRBV28
j_gene: TRBJ2-7
abundance: -
d_gene: TRBD2
CDR3nt: TGTGCCAGCAGTTTCTTGGGGGAGGGCCGGGACGAGCAGTACTTC
CDR3aa: CASSFLGEGRDEQYF

v_gene: TRBV27
j_gene: TRBJ1-5
abundance: -
d_gene: TRBD1
CDR3nt: TGTGCCAGCAGTTCCGGGACAGAAAATCAGCCCCAGCATTTT
CDR3aa: CASSSGTENQPQHF

v_gene: TRBV19
j_gene: TRBJ2-3
abundance: -
d_gene: TRBD2
CDR3nt: TGTGCCAGTAGTATGGTTAGCGGGACAGATACGCAGTATTTT
CDR3aa: CASSMVSGTDTQYF

v_gene: TRBV4-1
j_gene: TRBJ2-7
abundance: -
d_gene: -
CDR3nt: TGCGCCAGCAGCCAAGGGGGTCCAGCCGAGCAGTACTTC
CDR3aa: CASSQGGPAEQYF

v_gene: TRBV5-1
j_gene: TRBJ2-1
abundance: -
d_gene: TRBD2
CDR3nt: TGCGCCAGCAGCGTTAGCGGGAGTATCAATGAGCAGTTCTTC
CDR3aa: CASSVSGSINEQFF

v_gene: TRBV19
j_gene: TRBJ2-2
abundance: -
d_gene: TRBD1
CDR3nt: TGTGCCAGTAGACCGGGACAGGTAAACACCGGGGAGCTGTTTTTT
CDR3aa: CASRPGQVNTGELFF

v_gene: TRBV2
j_gene: TRBJ1-5
abundance: medium-sized
d_gene: -
CDR3nt: TGTGCCAGCATGGGATTTCTTAATCAGCCCCAGCATTTT
CDR3aa: CASMGFLNQPQHF

v_gene: TRBV27
j_gene: TRBJ2-3
abundance: -
d_gene: -
CDR3nt: TGTGCCAGCACTTTACAGGGCAGCACAGATACGCAGTATTTT
CDR3aa: CASTLQGSTDTQYF